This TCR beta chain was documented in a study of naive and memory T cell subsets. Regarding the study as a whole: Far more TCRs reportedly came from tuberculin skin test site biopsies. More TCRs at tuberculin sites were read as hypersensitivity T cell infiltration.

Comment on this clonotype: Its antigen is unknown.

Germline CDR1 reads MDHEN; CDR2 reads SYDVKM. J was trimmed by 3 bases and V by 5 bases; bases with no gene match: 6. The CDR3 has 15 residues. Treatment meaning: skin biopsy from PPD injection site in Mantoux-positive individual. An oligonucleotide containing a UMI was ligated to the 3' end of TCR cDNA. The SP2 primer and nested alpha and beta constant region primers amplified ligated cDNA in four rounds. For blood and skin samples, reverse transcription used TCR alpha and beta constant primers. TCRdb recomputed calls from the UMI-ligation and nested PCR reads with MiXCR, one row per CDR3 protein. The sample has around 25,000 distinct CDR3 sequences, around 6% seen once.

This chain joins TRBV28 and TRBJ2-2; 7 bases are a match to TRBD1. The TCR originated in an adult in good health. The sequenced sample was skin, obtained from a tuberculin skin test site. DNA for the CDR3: TGTGCCAGCAGTGCCAGGACAGGTTACACCGGGGAGCTGTTTTTT. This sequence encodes CASSARTGYTGELFF.